The subject of this entry is one T cell receptor (beta chain). Measured with immunoSEQ multiplex PCR; TCRdb has only the in-frame clones, and not every one. The profile shows some 200,000 clones, 80% to 90% of them singletons. The data belong to a study of blood T cell repertoires in COVID-19. The sample taken for sequencing was peripheral blood. This TCR was recovered from a young woman who had recovered from COVID-19.

This chain's CDR3 is CASSRGTVNQPQHF. CDR3 sequence (DNA): TGTGCCAGCAGCCGCGGGACGGTCAATCAGCCCCAGCATTTT. The chain has TRBV7-9 and TRBJ1-5; tentatively, D is TRBD1 (5 bases). The germline V and J ends were trimmed by 5 bases and 3 bases, with 11 bases remaining between them. There are 14 residues in the CDR3. CDR1 and CDR2 from the germline V gene are SEHNR and FQNEAQ (reference sequence).